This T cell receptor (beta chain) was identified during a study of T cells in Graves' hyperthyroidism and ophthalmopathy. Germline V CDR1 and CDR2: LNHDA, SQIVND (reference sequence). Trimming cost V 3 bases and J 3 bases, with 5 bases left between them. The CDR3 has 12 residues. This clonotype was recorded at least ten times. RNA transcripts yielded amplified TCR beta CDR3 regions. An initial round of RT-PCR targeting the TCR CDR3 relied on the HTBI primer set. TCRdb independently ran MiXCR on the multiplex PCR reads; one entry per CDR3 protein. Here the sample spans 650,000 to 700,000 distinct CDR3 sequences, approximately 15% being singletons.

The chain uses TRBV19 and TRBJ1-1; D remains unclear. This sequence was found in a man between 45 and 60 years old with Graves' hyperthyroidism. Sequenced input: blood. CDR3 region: CASSMEDTEAFF. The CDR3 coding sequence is TGTGCCAGTAGTATGGAGGACACTGAAGCTTTCTTT.